This TCR beta chain was recorded in a study of breast tumors, draining lymph nodes, adjacent tissues. Details on this clonotype: The target antigen is unknown.

V lost 0 bases and J lost 3; bases outside the gene matches: 9. Germline V CDR1 and CDR2: LGHNA, YNFKEQ. The CDR3 loop spans 18 amino acids. TCRdb independently ran MiXCR on the multiplex PCR reads; one entry per CDR3 protein. The table includes more than 15,000 distinct CDR3 sequences, roughly 44% detected once. General study points: That most tumor T cells come from lymph nodes remained unproven. Most tumor T cells seemingly derive from lymph node, then expand in tumor. Luminal-like breast cancer showed significantly higher tumor–nontumor repertoire similarity than basal-like. Compared with lymph nodes, tumors were less diverse; compared with nontumor tissue, more.

This receptor was taken from a female donor with breast cancer. Some clones in this sample may be carry-over from other donors' samples. The V and J genes are TRBV4-2 and TRBJ2-3, with 10 nucleotides matching TRBD2. Sequenced material: breast tumor tissue. The CDR3 region has the DNA TGTGCCAGCAGCCAAGAGAAGCTAGCGGGAGTGAGGACAGATACGCAGTATTTT. Residues: CASSQEKLAGVRTDTQYF.